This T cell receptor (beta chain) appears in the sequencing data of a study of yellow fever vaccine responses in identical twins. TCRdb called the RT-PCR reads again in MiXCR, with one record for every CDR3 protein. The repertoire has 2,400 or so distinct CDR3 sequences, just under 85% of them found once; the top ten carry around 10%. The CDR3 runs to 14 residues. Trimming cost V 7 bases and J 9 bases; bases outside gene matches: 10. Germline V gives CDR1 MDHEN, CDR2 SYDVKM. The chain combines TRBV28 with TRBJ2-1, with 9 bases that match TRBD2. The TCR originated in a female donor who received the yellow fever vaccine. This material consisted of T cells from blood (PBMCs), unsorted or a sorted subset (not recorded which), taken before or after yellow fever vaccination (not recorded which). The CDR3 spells CASIIAGALGEQFF. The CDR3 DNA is TGTGCCAGCATTATAGCGGGGGCTTTGGGTGAGCAGTTCTTC. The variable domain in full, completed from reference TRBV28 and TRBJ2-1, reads DVKVTQSSRYLVKRTGEKVFLECVQDMDHENMFWYRQDPGLGLRLIYFSYDVKMKEKGDIPEGYSVSREKKERFSLILESASTNQTSMYLCASIIAGALGEQFFGPGTRLTVL.